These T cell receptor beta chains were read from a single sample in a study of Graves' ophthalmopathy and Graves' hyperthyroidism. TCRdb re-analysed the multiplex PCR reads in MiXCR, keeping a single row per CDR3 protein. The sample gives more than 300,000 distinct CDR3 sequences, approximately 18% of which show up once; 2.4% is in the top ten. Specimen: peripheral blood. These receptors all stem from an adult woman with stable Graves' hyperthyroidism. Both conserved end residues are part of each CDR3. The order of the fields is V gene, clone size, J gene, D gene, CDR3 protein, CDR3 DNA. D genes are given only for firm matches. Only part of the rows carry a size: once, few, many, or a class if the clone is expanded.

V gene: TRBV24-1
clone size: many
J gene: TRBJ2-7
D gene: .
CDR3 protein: CATSDLGYEQYF
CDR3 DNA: TGTGCCACCAGTGATTTGGGCTACGAGCAGTACTTC

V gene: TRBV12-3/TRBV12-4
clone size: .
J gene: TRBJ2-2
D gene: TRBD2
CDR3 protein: CASSSVSGGNTGELFF
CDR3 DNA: TGTGCCAGCAGTTCGGTTAGCGGGGGAAACACCGGGGAGCTGTTTTTT

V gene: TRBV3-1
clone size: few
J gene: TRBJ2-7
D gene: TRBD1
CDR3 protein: CASSQLDRGDEQYF
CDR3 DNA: TGTGCCAGCAGCCAACTGGACAGGGGAGACGAGCAGTACTTC

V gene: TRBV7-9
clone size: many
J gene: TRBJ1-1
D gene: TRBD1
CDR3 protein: CASSPRDRGARAFF
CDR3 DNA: TGTGCCAGCAGCCCGCGGGACAGGGGCGCAAGGGCTTTCTTT

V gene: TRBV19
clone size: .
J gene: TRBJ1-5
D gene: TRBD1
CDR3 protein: CASSLRQGADNQPQHF
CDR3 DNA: TGTGCCAGTAGTCTAAGACAGGGGGCGGACAATCAGCCCCAGCATTTT

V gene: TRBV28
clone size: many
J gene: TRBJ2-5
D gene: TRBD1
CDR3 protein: CASSLPTGQGGETQYF
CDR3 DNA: TGTGCCAGCAGTTTACCCACCGGACAGGGCGGCGAGACCCAGTACTTC

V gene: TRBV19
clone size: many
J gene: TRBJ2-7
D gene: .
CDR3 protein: CASSIGDRLAYEQYF
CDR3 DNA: TGTGCCAGTAGTATAGGAGACAGGCTGGCCTACGAGCAGTACTTC

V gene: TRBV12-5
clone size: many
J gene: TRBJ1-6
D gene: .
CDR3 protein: CASAPEVSTLHF
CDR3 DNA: TGTGCTAGTGCCCCCGAGGTTAGCACCCTCCACTTT

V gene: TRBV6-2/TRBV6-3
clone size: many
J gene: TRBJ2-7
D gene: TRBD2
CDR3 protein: CASSYLAGVPYEQYF
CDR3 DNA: TGTGCCAGCAGTTACCTAGCGGGAGTTCCCTACGAGCAGTACTTC

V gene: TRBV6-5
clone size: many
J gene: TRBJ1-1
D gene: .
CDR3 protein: CASRKWTGNTEAFF
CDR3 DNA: TGTGCCAGCCGAAAATGGACGGGGAACACTGAAGCTTTCTTT

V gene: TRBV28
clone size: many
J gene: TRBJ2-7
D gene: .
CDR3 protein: CASALFTARTTYEQYF
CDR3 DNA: TGTGCCAGCGCCCTCTTCACCGCCAGAACCACCTACGAGCAGTACTTC

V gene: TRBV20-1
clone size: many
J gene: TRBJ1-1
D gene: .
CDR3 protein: CSARHRDPQVNTEAFF
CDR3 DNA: TGCAGTGCTAGACACAGGGATCCTCAGGTGAACACTGAAGCTTTCTTT

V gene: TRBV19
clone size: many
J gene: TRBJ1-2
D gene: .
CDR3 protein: CASSISRIGGVRGYTF
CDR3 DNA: TGTGCCAGTAGTATATCCAGAATCGGAGGGGTTCGTGGCTACACCTTC

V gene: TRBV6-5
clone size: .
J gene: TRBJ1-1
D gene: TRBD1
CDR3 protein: CASSLNRGLYTEAFF
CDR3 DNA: TGTGCCAGCAGTTTAAACAGGGGTTTATACACTGAAGCTTTCTTT

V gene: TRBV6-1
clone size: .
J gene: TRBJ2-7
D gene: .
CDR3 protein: CASSDAALNPYEQYF
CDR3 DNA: TGTGCCAGCAGTGACGCGGCGCTAAACCCCTACGAGCAGTACTTC

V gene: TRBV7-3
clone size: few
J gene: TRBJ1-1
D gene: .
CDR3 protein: CASSLIGGATISLMNTEAFF
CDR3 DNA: TGTGCCAGCAGCTTAATCGGGGGGGCTACGATAAGCCTCATGAACACTGAAGCTTTCTTT

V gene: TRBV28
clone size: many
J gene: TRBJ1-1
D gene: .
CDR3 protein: CASSLTPGARGNTEAFF
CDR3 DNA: TGTGCCAGCAGTTTAACCCCAGGGGCCCGCGGGAACACTGAAGCTTTCTTT

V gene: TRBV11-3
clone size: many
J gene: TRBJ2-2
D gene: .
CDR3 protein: CASSLGVGLTGELFF
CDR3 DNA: TGTGCCAGCAGCTTAGGGGTCGGTCTTACCGGGGAGCTGTTTTTT

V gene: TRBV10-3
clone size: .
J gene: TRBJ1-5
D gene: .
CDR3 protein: CAISGSVNQPQHF
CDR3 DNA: TGTGCCATCAGTGGATCAGTGAATCAGCCCCAGCATTTT

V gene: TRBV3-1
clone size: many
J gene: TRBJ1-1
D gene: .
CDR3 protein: CASRRDGLNTEAFF
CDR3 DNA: TGTGCCAGCAGAAGGGACGGATTGAACACTGAAGCTTTCTTT

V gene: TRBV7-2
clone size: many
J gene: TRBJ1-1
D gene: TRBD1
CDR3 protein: CASSPGQANTEAFF
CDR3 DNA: TGTGCCAGCAGCCCGGGACAGGCGAACACTGAAGCTTTCTTT

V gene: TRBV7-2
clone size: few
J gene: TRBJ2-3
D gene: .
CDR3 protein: CASSWESTDTQYF
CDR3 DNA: TGTGCCAGCAGCTGGGAGAGCACAGATACGCAGTATTTT